These 9 T cell receptor beta chains share one sample of origin, sequenced in a study of cytomegalovirus exposure and HLA in healthy donors. Primers: 60 Vbeta forward and 13 Jbeta reverse. Repertoires were generated with immunoSEQ multiplex PCR, while TCRdb's copy carries only in-frame clones and drops some. This sample has roughly 150,000 clones, with just under 75% found just once. The sample comprised PBMCs. These receptors came from a woman aged 18-30 years in good health and CMV-seronegative.

The chain has TRBV4-1 and TRBJ2-2; possibly TRBD1 for D (5 bases). The CDR3 sequence is 15 residues long. Deletions cut 0 bases from V and 5 bases from J, with 10 bases between. Germline V lookup: CDR1 MGHRA, CDR2 YSYEKL. The CDR3 DNA reads TGCGCCAGCAGCCAAGAGGGTAGGGGTACCGGGGAGCTGTTTTTT. It is translated as CASSQEGRGTGELFF.

This clone has only a few counts. This rearrangement joins TRBV7-6 to TRBJ1-6; 9 bases fit TRBD1. Trimming at V came to 2 bases and at J to 7 bases, leaving 3 bases not matched to a gene. Germline V CDR1 and CDR2: SGHVS, FNYEAQ. This CDR3 has 15 residues. Here the CDR3 reads CASSLTTGGNSPLHF. CDR3 sequence (DNA): TGTGCCAGCAGCTTAACAACAGGGGGCAATTCACCCCTCCACTTT.

V is TRBV7-9 and J is TRBJ1-2; a weak D match, TRBD1 (5 bases). Looked up from germline, CDR1 is SEHNR and CDR2 is FQNEAQ (reference sequence). With 1 base removed from V and 0 bases from J, the gap between germline ends came to 9 bases. The CDR3 consists of 15 residues. The CDR3 protein is CASSLGDRSNYGYTF. DNA of the CDR3: TGTGCCAGCAGCTTAGGTGACAGATCTAACTATGGCTACACCTTC.

This clone was observed once. At one of its ends the junction is not consistent with the germline gene, which may arise from a read error. The sample carries other DNA sequences with the same CDR3. The chain combines TRBV11-1 with TRBJ2-7; 11 nucleotides line up with TRBD1. From germline, CDR1 is SGHAT and CDR2 FQDESV (reference sequence). The CDR3 sequence is 15 residues long. CDR3 coding DNA: TGCGCCAGCAGCCGAGGACAGGGGGCTTTCTACGAGCAGTACTTC. It yields the protein CASSRGQGAFYEQYF.

The chain is built from TRBV5-4 and TRBJ2-5, with 8 bases lining up with TRBD2. V was clipped by 0 bases and J by 0 bases; unmatched bases: 4. The CDR3 is 16 amino acids. Germline V gene sequence: CDR1 SGHNT, CDR2 YYREEE (reference sequence). The CDR3 is CASSLAIAGHQETQYF. The CDR3 nucleotides read TGTGCCAGCAGCTTGGCGATAGCGGGGCACCAAGAGACCCAGTACTTC. The complete variable domain, with remaining parts taken from reference TRBV5-4 and TRBJ2-5, reads ETGVTQSPTHLIKTRGQQVTLRCSSQSGHNTVSWYQQALGQGPQFIFQYYREEENGRGNFPPRFSGLQFPNYSSELNVNALELDDSALYLCASSLAIAGHQETQYFGPGTRLLVL.

Only a few counts were recorded for this clone. The V call is TRBV4-1, the J call TRBJ2-1, with TRBD2 identical over 10 bases. V trimming: 6 bases; J trimming: 4 bases; junction bases outside the gene matches: 6. The CDR3 runs to 15 residues. Germline V gene lookup returns CDR1 MGHRA and CDR2 YSYEKL. In nucleotides, the CDR3 is TGCGCCAGCAGGACACTAGCGGGGAAATACAATGAGCAGTTCTTC. Translation gives CASRTLAGKYNEQFF.

The chain combines TRBV19 with TRBJ1-5, with D perhaps TRBD1 (6 bases). The germline V gene encodes CDR1 LNHDA and CDR2 SQIVND (reference sequence). The ends were cut back, 3 bases at V and 1 base at J, with 16 bases in the middle. There are 17 residues in the CDR3. The CDR3 DNA sequence: TGTGCCAGTAGTATCGATGTGGGAAGGGGGAGCAATCAGCCCCAGCATTTT. This sequence encodes CASSIDVGRGSNQPQHF.

The chain has TRBV7-8 and TRBJ1-6; D possibly corresponds to TRBD1 (6 bases). V was shortened by 3 bases and J by 7 bases, with 13 bases between the two germline ends. Germline V lookup: CDR1 SGHVS, CDR2 FQNEAQ. The length of the CDR3 is 15 residues. The CDR3 reads CASSFKGGENSPLHF. The CDR3 DNA is TGTGCCAGCAGCTTTAAAGGGGGGGAGAATTCACCCCTCCACTTT.

This chain links TRBV6-5 with TRBJ1-3; tentative D call: TRBD1 (6 bases). V was trimmed by 4 bases and J by 4 bases, leaving 14 bases between them. Germline V CDR1 and CDR2: MNHEY, SVGAGI. This CDR3 is 15 amino acids long. CDR3 sequence reads: CASSSHRTVGNTIYF. The CDR3 nucleotides read TGTGCCAGCAGTTCCCACCGGACAGTGGGAAACACCATATATTTT.